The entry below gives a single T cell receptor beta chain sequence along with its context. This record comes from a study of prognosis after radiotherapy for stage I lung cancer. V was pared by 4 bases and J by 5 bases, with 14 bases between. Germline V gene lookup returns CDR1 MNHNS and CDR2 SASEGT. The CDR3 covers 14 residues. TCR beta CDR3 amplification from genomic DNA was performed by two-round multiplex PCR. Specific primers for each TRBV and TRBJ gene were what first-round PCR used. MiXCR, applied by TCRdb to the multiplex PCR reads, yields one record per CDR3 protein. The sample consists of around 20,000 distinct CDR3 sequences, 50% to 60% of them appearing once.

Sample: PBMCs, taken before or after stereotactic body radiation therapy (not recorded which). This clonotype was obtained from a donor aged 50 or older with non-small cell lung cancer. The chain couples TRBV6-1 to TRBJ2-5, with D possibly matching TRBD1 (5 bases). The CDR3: CASSASRPGETQYF. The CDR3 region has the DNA TGTGCCAGCAGTGCCTCTAGGCCAGGGGAGACCCAGTACTTC.